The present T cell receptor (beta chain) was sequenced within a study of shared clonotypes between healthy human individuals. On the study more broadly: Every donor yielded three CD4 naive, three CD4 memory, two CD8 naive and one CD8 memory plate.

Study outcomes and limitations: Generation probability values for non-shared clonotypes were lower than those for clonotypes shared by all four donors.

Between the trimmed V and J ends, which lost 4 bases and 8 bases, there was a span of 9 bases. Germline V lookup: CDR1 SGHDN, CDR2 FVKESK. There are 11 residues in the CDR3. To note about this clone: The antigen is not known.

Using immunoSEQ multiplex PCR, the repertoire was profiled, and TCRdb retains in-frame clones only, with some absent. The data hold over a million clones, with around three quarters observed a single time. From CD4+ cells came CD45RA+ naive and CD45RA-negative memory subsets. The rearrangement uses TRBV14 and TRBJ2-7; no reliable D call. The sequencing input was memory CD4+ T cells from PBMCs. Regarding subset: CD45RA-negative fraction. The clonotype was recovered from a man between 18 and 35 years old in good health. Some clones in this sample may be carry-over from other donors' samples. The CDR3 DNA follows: TGTGCCAGCAGCCGCTACGATAAGCAGTACTTC. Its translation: CASSRYDKQYF.